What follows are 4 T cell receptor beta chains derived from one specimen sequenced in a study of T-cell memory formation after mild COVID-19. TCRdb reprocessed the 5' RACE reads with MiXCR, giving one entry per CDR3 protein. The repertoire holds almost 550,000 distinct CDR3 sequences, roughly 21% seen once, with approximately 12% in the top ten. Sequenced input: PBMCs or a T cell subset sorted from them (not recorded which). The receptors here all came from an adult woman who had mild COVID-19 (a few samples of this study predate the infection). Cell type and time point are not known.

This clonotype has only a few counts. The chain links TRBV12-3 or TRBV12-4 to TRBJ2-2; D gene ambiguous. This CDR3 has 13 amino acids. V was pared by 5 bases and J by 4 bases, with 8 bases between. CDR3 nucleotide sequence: TGTGCCAGCAGTGACCAGATCACCGGGGAGCTGTTTTTT. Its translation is CASSDQITGELFF.

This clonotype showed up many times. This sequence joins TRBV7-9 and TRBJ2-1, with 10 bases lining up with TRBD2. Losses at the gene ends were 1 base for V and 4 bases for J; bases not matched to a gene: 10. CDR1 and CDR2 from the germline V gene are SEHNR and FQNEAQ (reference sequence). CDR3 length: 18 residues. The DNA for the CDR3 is TGTGCCAGCAGCTTAGAATCTAGCGGGGGCCTCCGTTACAATGAGCAGTTCTTC. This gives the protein CASSLESSGGLRYNEQFF.

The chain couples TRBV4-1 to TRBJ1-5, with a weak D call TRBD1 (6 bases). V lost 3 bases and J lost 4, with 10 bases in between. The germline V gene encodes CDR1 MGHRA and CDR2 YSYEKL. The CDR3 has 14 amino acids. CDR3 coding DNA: TGCGCCAGCAGCCAGACAGGCAAAAATCAGCCCCAGCATTTT. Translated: CASSQTGKNQPQHF.

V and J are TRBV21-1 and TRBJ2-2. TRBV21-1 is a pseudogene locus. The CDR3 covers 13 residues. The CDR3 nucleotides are TGTGCCAGCAGTCACAGAGCCCCCGGGGAGCTGTTTTTT. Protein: CASSHRAPGELFF.